This T cell receptor (beta chain) originates from a study of blood T cell repertoires in COVID-19. Whole-study context: Specimens from acute and convalescent COVID-19 originated in the United States, Italy and Spain. Nucleic acid was either cDNA or gDNA, and it came from T cells, B-cell-depleted T cells, or PBMCs.

Assay: immunoSEQ multiplex PCR; the TCRdb copy retains only in-frame clones and omits some. The sample includes approximately 260,000 clones, 84% of them seen just once. CDR3 length equals 15 residues. V lost 0 bases and J 3 bases, leaving 12 bases between the germline ends. CDR1 and CDR2 from the germline V gene are MGHRA and YSYEKL. The receptor's source is a human donor in a cohort sampled during active COVID-19. Material: peripheral blood. The chain couples TRBV4-1 to TRBJ2-7; the D gene is possibly TRBD2 (5 bases). The CDR3 sequence is CASSQEHSDYYEQYF. The CDR3 bases are TGCGCCAGCAGCCAAGAGCACAGCGACTACTACGAGCAGTACTTC.